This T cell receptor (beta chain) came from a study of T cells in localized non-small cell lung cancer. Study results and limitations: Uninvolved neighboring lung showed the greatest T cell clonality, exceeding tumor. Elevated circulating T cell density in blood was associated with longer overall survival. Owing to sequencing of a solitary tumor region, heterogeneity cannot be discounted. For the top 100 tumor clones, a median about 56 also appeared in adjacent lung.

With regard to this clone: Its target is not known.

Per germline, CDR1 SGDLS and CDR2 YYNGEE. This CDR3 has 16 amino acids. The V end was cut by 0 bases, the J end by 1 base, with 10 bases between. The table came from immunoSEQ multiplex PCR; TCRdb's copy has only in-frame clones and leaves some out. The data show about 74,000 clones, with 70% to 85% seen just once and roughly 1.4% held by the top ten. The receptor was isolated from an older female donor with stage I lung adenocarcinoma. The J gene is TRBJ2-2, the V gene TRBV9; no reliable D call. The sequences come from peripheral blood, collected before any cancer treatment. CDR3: CASSVASTGNTGELFF. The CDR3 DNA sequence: TGTGCCAGCAGCGTAGCTTCTACGGGGAACACCGGGGAGCTGTTTTTT.